These 2 T cell receptor beta chains share one sample of origin, sequenced in a study of neoadjuvant anti-PD-1 for oral cavity cancer. Profiling relied on immunoSEQ multiplex PCR, and the TCRdb table lists in-frame clones only, not all of them. The repertoire includes 72,000 or so clones, more than 70% of them detected once, and around 3.7% sits in the top ten. The source was PBMCs, collected before nivolumab (anti-PD-1) treatment. These TCRs come from a person between 40 and 85 years old with oral cavity squamous cell carcinoma.

This chain links TRBV6-1 with TRBJ1-2, with D perhaps TRBD1 (6 bases). V dropped 8 bases and J dropped 4 bases, with 17 bases sitting between them. This CDR3 is 14 amino acids long. Germline V gene sequence: CDR1 MNHNS, CDR2 SASEGT. This chain's CDR3 is CASGGRGAGYGYTF. CDR3 nucleotide sequence: TGTGCCAGCGGGGGTCGGGGGGCCGGCTATGGCTACACCTTC.

The table lists this clone with a few counts. V usage is TRBV15 and J usage is TRBJ1-1; D may be TRBD1 (5 bases). The germline V gene encodes CDR1 LNHNV and CDR2 YYDKDF (reference sequence). The CDR3 contains 15 residues. V lost 0 bases to trimming and J lost 6 bases, with 14 bases between them. For the CDR3, the DNA is TGTGCCACCAGCAGAGATATAGCTTGGGGGGCTGAAGCTTTCTTT. Residues: CATSRDIAWGAEAFF.